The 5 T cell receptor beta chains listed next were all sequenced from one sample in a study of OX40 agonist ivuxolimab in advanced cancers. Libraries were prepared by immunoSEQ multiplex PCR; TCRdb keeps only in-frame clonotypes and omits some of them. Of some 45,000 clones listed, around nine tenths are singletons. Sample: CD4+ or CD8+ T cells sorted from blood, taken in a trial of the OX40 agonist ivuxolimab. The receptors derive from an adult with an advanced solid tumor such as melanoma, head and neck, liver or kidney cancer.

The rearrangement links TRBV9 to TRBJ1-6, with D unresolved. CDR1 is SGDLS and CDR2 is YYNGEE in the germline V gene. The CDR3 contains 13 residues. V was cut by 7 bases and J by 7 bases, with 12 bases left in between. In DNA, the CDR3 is TGTGCCAGCGCCTCGGAACCCAATTCACCCCTCCACTTT. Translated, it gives CASASEPNSPLHF.

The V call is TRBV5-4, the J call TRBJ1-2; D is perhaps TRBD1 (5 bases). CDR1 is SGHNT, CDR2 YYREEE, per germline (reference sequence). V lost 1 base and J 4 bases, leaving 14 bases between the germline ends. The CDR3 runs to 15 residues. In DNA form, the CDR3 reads TGTGCCAGCAGCTTGTTCGGGACGCCAGTCTATGGCTACACCTTC. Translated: CASSLFGTPVYGYTF.

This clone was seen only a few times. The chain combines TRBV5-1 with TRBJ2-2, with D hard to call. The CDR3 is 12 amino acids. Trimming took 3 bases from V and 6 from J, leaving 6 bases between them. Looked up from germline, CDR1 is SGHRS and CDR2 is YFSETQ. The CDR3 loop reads CASSSPAGELFF. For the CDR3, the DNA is TGCGCCAGCAGCTCCCCCGCCGGGGAGCTGTTTTTT.

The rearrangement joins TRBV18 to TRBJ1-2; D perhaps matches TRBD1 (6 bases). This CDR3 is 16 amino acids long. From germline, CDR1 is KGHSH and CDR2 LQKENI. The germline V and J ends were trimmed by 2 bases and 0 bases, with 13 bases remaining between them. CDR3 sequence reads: CASSPNPGQTNYGYTF. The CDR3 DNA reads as TGTGCCAGCTCACCAAATCCGGGACAAACTAACTATGGCTACACCTTC.

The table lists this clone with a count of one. The CDR3 DNA reads TGTGCCAGCAGCTTTATCGGTCAGCCCCAGCATTTT. This codes for CASSFIGQPQHF. The J gene is TRBJ1-5, the V gene TRBV5-5; the D is unclear. The CDR3 sequence is 12 residues long. The germline CDR1 and CDR2 sequences are SGHKS and YYEKEE (reference sequence). Trimming removed 2 bases at V and 6 bases at J, with 6 bases between.